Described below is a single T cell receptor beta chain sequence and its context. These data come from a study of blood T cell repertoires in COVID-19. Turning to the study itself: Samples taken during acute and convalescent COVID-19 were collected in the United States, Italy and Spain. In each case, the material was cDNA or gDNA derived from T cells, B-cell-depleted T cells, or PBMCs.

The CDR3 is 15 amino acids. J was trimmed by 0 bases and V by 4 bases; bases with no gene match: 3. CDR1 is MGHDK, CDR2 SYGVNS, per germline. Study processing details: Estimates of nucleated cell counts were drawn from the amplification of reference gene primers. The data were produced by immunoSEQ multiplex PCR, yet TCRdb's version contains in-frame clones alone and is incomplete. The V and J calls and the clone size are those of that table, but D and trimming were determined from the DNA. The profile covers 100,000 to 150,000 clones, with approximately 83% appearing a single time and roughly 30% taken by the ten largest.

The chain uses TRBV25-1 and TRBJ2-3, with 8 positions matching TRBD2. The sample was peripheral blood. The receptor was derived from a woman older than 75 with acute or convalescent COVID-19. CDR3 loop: CASSVVAGSTDTQYF. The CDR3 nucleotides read TGTGCCAGCAGTGTCGTAGCGGGGAGCACAGATACGCAGTATTTT.